Below, 18 T cell receptor beta chains from the same sample are listed, as sequenced in a study of spatial heterogeneity in lung cancer. Time point here: sample taken at primary tumor resection. Whole RNA, which was extracted from tumor, nontumor lung tissue or frozen PBMC, was sequenced without any cell sorting. TCRdb used MiXCR to reprocess the 5' RACE reads, holding one entry per CDR3 protein. The data show over 75,000 distinct CDR3 sequences, around 21% seen once. The specimen was PBMCs, collected at surgery. The receptors here all came from a male donor with early-stage non-small cell lung cancer.

This clonotype was seen only a few times. The chain has TRBV27 and TRBJ1-6; 7 nucleotides agree with TRBD1. This CDR3 is 14 amino acids long. V lost 5 bases to trimming and J lost 9 bases; unmatched junction nucleotides: 7. Germline CDR1 and CDR2: MNHEY and SMNVEV (reference sequence). The CDR3 DNA reads TGTGCCAGCAGTCTTGACAGGGAGGGTTCACCCCTCCACTTT. Protein: CASSLDREGSPLHF.

This clonotype has just a few counts. The chain is built from TRBV27 and TRBJ2-4; TRBD2 matches 7 bases. The CDR3 contains 17 residues. Germline trimming cut 0 bases from V and 0 bases from J; bases unmatched to any gene: 5. Germline CDR1 MNHEY, CDR2 SMNVEV (reference sequence). The DNA for the CDR3 is TGTGCCAGCAGTTTATCGTCTAGCGGTCTAGCCAAAAACATTCAGTACTTC. Protein: CASSLSSSGLAKNIQYF.

This clonotype was detected a few times. The gene calls are TRBV11-2 and TRBJ2-7; 10 bases are a match to TRBD2. Germline V gene data show CDR1 as SGHAT and CDR2 as FQNNGV. There are 15 residues in the CDR3. The junction had 6 bases not matched to a gene; V was cut back by 5 bases and J by 2 bases. The CDR3 DNA reads TGTGCCAGCAGCGCCCGACTAGCGGGTGCCTACGAGCAGTACTTC. It specifies CASSARLAGAYEQYF. The full variable domain, with the rest looked up from reference TRBV11-2 and TRBJ2-7, is EAGVAQSPRYKIIEKRQSVAFWCNPISGHATLYWYQQILGQGPKLLIQFQNNGVVDDSQLPKDRFSAERLKGVDSTLKIQPAKLEDSAVYLCASSARLAGAYEQYFGPGTRLTVT.

This clonotype was counted between two and nine times. The V gene is TRBV10-3, the J gene TRBJ2-7; no firm D call. Germline CDR1 and CDR2: ENHRY and SYGVKD. Trimming took 2 bases from V and 4 from J, leaving 3 bases between them. CDR3 length: 11 residues. CDR3 protein: CAISERYEQYF. The CDR3 DNA is TGTGCCATCAGTGAGAGATACGAGCAGTACTTC.

This clonotype was picked up many times. The chain uses TRBV5-5 and TRBJ1-1; no reliable D call. This CDR3 contains 13 residues. Germline CDR1 SGHKS, CDR2 YYEKEE (reference sequence). Trimming stripped 4 bases from V and 1 base from J, with 8 bases between. The CDR3 sequence is CASSITTNTEAFF. CDR3 bases: TGTGCCAGCAGCATAACTACGAACACTGAAGCTTTCTTT. The whole variable domain, remainder taken from reference TRBV5-5 and TRBJ1-1, is DAGVTQSPTHLIKTRGQQVTLRCSPISGHKSVSWYQQVLGQGPQFIFQYYEKEERGRGNFPDRFSARQFPNYSSELNVNALLLGDSALYLCASSITTNTEAFFGQGTRLTVV.

This clonotype occurred many times. The chain carries TRBV18 and TRBJ1-2, with TRBD1 identical over 8 bases. In germline, CDR1 is KGHSH, CDR2 LQKENI. This CDR3 region has 16 residues. The trim removed 4 bases at V and 4 bases at J, leaving 11 bases unmatched. The CDR3 reads CASSLMGGQGGYGYTF. In DNA, the CDR3 is TGTGCCAGCTCACTTATGGGCGGACAGGGCGGCTATGGCTACACCTTC.

V and J are TRBV14 and TRBJ1-1; a possible D gene is TRBD1 (5 bases). CDR1 and CDR2 from the germline V gene are SGHDN and FVKESK. The CDR3 has 13 residues. The V gene lost 8 bases and the J gene lost 5 bases, with 15 bases spanning the gap. In DNA, the CDR3 is TGTGCCAGCTCCGGGGGGTCCTGGACTGAAGCTTTCTTT. It yields the protein CASSGGSWTEAFF.

This clonotype has a handful of counts. The V gene is TRBV4-1, the J gene TRBJ2-3; 11 bases align to TRBD1. Germline CDR1 is MGHRA and CDR2 is YSYEKL. The CDR3 is 16 amino acids. The J segment lost 3 bases and the V segment lost 6 bases, leaving 8 bases of the junction unmatched. The CDR3 bases are TGCGCCAGCAGTCGAAACCGGGACAGGGGGACAGATACGCAGTATTTT. It encodes CASSRNRDRGTDTQYF.

The rearrangement joins TRBV7-2 to TRBJ1-6, with no clear D. Germline V gene sequence: CDR1 SGHTA, CDR2 FQGNSA. The CDR3 runs to 16 residues. The V gene lost 3 bases and the J gene lost 0 bases, with 9 bases spanning the gap. The CDR3 DNA follows: TGTGCCAGCAGCTTGGGAAGGAGCTCCTATAATTCACCCCTCCACTTT. Translating it yields CASSLGRSSYNSPLHF.

This clonotype was counted a few times. This chain uses TRBV6-5 with TRBJ2-3, with D possibly being TRBD1 or TRBD2 (6 bases each). Germline CDR1 and CDR2: MNHEY and SVGAGI. Trimming took off 2 bases at V and 2 bases at J, with 11 bases between the two ends. The CDR3 has 15 amino acids. CDR3 protein: CASSYGGGPTDTQYF. The CDR3 coding sequence is TGTGCCAGCAGTTACGGTGGGGGGCCCACAGATACGCAGTATTTT.

Only a few counts were recorded for this clonotype. The gene calls are TRBV30 and TRBJ2-1; a weak D match, TRBD1 (6 bases). Looked up from germline, CDR1 is GTSNPN and CDR2 is SVGIG (reference sequence). Trimming took off 2 bases at V and 7 bases at J, with 6 bases between the two ends. CDR3 length equals 11 residues. For the CDR3, the DNA is TGTGCCTGGAGTAGGGGGAATGAGCAGTTCTTC. Translating it yields CAWSRGNEQFF. Supplemented by reference TRBV30 and TRBJ2-1, the full variable domain reads SQTIHQWPATLVQPVGSPLSLECTVEGTSNPNLYWYRQAAGRGLQLLFYSVGIGQISSEVPQNLSASRPQDRQFILSSKKLLLSDSGFYLCAWSRGNEQFFGPGTRLTVL.

This clonotype was counted many times. The CDR3 sequence: CSVRGAQVNEQYF. CDR3 DNA: TGCAGCGTTCGGGGGGCGCAGGTGAACGAGCAGTACTTC. The genes are TRBV29-1 and TRBJ2-7, with TRBD2 as a possible D gene (7 bases). The CDR3 covers 13 residues. Germline CDR1 reads SQVTM; CDR2 reads ANQGSEA. The V gene lost 5 bases and the J gene lost 5 bases, with 16 bases spanning the gap.

This clonotype has more than one count but fewer than ten. The chain employs TRBV10-3 and TRBJ2-5; 8 nucleotides line up with TRBD2. This CDR3 spans 15 amino acids. The germline V gene has CDR1 ENHRY and CDR2 SYGVKD. The V segment lost 4 bases and the J segment 2 bases; nucleotides outside the gene matches: 6. This chain's CDR3 is CAISVSGGTQETQYF. The CDR3, as DNA: TGTGCCATCAGTGTAAGCGGGGGAACTCAAGAGACCCAGTACTTC.

This clonotype has more than one count but fewer than ten. The chain carries TRBV5-1 and TRBJ2-3; D unresolved. V was clipped by 0 bases and J by 1 base, with 9 bases between them. Germline V gene lookup returns CDR1 SGHRS and CDR2 YFSETQ. The CDR3 totals 15 residues. This CDR3 reads CASSLASVGTDTQYF. CDR3 in DNA: TGCGCCAGCAGCTTGGCCAGCGTAGGCACAGATACGCAGTATTTT.

There are many counts of this clonotype. The rearrangement joins TRBV6-1 to TRBJ1-1; D gene ambiguous. The V gene lost 4 bases and the J gene lost 1 base, with 7 bases spanning the gap. The CDR3 is 13 amino acids. Looked up from germline, CDR1 is MNHNS and CDR2 is SASEGT. This CDR3 is CASSVRENTEAFF. CDR3 bases: TGTGCCAGCAGTGTTAGGGAGAACACTGAAGCTTTCTTT.

The V and J genes are TRBV7-8 and TRBJ2-7, with D maybe TRBD2 (7 bases). This CDR3 is 15 amino acids long. From germline, CDR1 is SGHVS and CDR2 FQNEAQ. Trimming left V 1 base short and J 3 bases short, with 13 bases between. CDR3 in DNA: TGTGCCAGCAGCTTAGAGGCGGGGGCCCGCTACGAGCAGTACTTC. Translation: CASSLEAGARYEQYF.

This clonotype was detected only once. This sequence joins TRBV6-1 and TRBJ1-6; tentatively, D is TRBD1 (5 bases). Per germline, CDR1 MNHNS and CDR2 SASEGT. The CDR3 spans 14 residues. Between the trimmed V and J ends, which lost 10 bases and 10 bases, there was a span of 20 bases. The chain's CDR3 is CATHGGADWSPLHF. The CDR3 DNA reads TGTGCCACCCATGGAGGGGCGGATTGGTCACCCCTCCACTTT.

Remarks on this clonotype: This sequence may be a read error, since a much larger clone differs from it by one base. The gene calls are TRBV6-5 and TRBJ1-3; D unresolved. Germline V lookup: CDR1 MNHEY, CDR2 SVGAGI. This CDR3 is built from 13 residues. Trimming shortened V by 6 bases and J by 0 bases, and 6 bases separated the two germline ends. CDR3 coding DNA: TGTGCCAGCAGGCTGGTCTCTGGAAACACCATATATTTT. This gives the protein CASRLVSGNTIYF.